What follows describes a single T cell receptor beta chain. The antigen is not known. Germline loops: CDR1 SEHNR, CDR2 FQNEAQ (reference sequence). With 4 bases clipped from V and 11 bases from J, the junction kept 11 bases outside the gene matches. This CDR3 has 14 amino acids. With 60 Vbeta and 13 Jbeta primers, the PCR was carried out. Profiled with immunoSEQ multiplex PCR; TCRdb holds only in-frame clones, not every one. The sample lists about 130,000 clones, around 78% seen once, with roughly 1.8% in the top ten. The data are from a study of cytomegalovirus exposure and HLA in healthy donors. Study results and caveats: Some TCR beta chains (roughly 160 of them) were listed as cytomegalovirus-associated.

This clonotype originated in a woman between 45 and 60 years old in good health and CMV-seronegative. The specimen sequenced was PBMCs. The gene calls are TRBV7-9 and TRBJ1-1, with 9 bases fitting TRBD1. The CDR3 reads CASSYIEQGAEAFF. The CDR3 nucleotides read TGTGCCAGCAGCTATATAGAACAGGGGGCAGAGGCTTTCTTT.